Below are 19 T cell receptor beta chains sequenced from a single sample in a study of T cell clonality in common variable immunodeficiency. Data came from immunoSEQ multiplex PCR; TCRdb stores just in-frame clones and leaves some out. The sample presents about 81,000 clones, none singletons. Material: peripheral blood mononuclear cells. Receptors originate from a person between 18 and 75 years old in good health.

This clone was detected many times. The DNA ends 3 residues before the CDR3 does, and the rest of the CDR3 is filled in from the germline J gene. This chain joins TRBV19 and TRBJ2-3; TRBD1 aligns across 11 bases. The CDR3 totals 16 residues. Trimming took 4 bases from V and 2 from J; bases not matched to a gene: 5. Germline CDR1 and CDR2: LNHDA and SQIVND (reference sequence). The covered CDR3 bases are TGTGCCAGTAGTACCGGGACAGGGGGTTACACAGATACG. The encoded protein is CASSTGTGGYTDT. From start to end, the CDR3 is CASSTGTGGYTDTQYF.

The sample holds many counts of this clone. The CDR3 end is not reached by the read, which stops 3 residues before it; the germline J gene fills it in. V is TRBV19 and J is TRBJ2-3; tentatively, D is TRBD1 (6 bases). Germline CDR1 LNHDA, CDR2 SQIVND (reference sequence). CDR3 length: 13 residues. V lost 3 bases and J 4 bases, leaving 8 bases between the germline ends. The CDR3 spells CASSMTGSDTQYF. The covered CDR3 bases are TGTGCCAGTAGTATGACAGGCTCAGATACG. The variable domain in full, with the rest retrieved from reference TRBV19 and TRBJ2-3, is DGGITQSPKYLFRKEGQNVTLSCEQNLNHDAMYWYRQDPGQGLRLIYYSQIVNDFQKGDIAEGYSVSREKKESFPLTVTSAQKNPTAFYLCASSMTGSDTQYFGPGTRLTVL.

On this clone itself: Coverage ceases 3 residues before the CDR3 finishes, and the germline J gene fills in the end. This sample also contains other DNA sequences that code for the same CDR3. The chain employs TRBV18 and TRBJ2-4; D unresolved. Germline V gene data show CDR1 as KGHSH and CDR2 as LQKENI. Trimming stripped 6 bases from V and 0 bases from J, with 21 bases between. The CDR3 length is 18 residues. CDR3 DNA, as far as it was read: TGTGCCAGCTCCCCCCCCGTCGTGGCAGATATAGCCAAAAACATT. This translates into CASSPPVVADIAKNI. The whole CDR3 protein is CASSPPVVADIAKNIQYF.

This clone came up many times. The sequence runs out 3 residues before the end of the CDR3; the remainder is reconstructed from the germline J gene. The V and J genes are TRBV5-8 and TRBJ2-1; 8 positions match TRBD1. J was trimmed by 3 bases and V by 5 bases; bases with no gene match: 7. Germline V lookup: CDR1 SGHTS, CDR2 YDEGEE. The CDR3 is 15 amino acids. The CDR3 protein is CASRSTGAVYNEQFF. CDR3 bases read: TGTGCCAGCAGATCGACAGGGGCCGTCTACAATGAG.

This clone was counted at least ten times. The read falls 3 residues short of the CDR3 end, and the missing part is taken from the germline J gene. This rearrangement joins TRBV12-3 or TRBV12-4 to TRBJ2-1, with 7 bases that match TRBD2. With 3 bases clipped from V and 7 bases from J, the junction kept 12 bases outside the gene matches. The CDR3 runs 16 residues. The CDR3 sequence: CASSFRAGRVWNEQFF. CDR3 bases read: TGTGCCAGCAGTTTCCGAGCGGGGCGGGTTTGGAATGAG.

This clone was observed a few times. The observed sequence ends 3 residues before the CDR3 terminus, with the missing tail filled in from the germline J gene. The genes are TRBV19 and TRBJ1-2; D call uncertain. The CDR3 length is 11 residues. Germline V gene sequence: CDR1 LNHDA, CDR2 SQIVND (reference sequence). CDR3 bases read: TGTGCCAGTAGTATAGCACTAGCG. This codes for CASSIALA. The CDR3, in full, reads CASSIALAYTF.

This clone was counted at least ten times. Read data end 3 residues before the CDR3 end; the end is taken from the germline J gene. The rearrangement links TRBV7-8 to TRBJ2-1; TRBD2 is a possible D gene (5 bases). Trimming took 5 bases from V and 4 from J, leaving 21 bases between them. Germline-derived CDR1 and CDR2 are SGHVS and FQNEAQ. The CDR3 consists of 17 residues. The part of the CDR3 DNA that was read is TGTGCCAGCAGCCTCAATACTATACTAGTTGTTTACAATGAG. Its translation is CASSLNTILVVYNE. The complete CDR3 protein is CASSLNTILVVYNEQFF.

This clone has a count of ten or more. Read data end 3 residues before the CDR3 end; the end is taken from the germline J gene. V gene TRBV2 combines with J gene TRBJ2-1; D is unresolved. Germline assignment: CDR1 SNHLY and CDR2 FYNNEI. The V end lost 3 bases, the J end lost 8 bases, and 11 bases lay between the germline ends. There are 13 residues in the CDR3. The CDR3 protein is CASSDQFTYEQFF. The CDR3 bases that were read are TGTGCCAGCAGTGACCAGTTTACATATGAG.

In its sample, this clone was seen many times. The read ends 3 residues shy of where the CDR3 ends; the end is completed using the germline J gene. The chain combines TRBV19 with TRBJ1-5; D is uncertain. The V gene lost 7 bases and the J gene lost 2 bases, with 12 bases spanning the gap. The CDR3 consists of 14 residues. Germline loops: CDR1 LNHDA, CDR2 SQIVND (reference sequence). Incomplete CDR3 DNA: TGTGCCAGTAAAGCCGATTATGGCAATCAGCCC. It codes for CASKADYGNQP. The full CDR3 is CASKADYGNQPQHF.

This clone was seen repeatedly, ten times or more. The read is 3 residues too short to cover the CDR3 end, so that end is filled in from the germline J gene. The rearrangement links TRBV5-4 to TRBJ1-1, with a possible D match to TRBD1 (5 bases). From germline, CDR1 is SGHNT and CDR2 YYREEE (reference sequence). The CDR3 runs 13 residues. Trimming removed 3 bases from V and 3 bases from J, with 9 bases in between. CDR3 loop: CASSWGGYTEAFF. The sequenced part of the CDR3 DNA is TGTGCCAGCAGCTGGGGGGGGTACACTGAA.

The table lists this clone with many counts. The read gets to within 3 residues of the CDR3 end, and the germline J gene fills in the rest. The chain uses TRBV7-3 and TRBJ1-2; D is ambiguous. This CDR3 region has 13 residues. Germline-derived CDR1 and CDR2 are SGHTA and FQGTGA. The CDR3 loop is CASSPTYGLGYTF. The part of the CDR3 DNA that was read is TGTGCCAGCAGCCCAACGTACGGGTTGGGC.

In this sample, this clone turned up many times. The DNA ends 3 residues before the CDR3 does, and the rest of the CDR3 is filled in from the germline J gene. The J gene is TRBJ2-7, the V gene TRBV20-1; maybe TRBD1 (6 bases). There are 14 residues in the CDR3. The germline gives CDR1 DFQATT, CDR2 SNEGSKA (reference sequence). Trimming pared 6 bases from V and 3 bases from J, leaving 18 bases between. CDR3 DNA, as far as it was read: TGCAGTGCGCTAAAGGCAGGGGCCGACTACGAG. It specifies CSALKAGADYE. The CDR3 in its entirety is CSALKAGADYEQYF.

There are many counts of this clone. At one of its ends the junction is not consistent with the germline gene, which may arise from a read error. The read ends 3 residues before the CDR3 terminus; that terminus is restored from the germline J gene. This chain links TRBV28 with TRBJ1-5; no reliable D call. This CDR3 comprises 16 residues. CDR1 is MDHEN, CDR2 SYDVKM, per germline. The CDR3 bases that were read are TGTGCCAGCAGCACCCCCTGGACTGAGAGCAGTCAGCCC. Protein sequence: CASSTPWTESSQP. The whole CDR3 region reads CASSTPWTESSQPQHF.

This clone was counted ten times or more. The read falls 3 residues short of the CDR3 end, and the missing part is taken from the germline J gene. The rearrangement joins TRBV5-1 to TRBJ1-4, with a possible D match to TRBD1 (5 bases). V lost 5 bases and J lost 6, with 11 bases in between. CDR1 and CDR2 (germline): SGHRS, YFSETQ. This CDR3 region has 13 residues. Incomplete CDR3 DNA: TGCGCCAGCAGAGGGGTAATGGATGAAAAA. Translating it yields CASRGVMDEK. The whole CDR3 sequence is CASRGVMDEKLFF.

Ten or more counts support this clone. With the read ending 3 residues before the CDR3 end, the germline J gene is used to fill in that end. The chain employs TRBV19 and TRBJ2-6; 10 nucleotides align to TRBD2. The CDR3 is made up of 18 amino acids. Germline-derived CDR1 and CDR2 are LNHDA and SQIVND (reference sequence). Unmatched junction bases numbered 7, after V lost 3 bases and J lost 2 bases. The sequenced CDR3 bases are TGTGCCAGTAGTATCCCTAGCGGGAGTGGAACTGGGGCCAACGTC. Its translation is CASSIPSGSGTGANV. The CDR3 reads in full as CASSIPSGSGTGANVLTF.

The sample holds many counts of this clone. CDR3 DNA (partial): TGTGCCAGCAGCAACAGGGGGGGGCGGAACGAG. It codes for CASSNRGGRNE. The whole CDR3 is CASSNRGGRNEQYF. The V gene is TRBV12-3 or TRBV12-4, the J gene TRBJ2-7, with D perhaps matching TRBD1 (8 bases). The read stops 3 residues short of the end of the CDR3; the missing end is completed from the germline J gene. CDR3 length: 14 amino acids. V dropped 6 bases and J dropped 5 bases, with 17 bases sitting between them.

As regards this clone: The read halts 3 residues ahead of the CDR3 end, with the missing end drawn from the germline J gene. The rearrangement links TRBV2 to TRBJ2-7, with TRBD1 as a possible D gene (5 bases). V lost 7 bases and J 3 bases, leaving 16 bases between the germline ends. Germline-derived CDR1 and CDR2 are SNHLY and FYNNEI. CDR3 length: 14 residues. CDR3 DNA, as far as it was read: TGTGCCAGCACCCCCACAGGACGCGACTACGAG. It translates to CASTPTGRDYE. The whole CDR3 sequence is CASTPTGRDYEQYF.

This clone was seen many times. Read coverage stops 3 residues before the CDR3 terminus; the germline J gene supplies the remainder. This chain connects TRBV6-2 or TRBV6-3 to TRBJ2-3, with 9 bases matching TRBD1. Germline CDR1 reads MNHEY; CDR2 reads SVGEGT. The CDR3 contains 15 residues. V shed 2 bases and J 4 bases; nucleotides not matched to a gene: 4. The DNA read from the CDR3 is TGTGCCAGCAGTTACCACAGGGGGCAGGCAGATACG. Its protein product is CASSYHRGQADT. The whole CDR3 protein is CASSYHRGQADTQYF.

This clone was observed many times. The CDR3 protein is CASSIVKQGRLGLPQHF. The sequenced CDR3 bases are TGTGCCAGTAGTATAGTTAAACAGGGTAGACTGGGTTTACCC. The genes are TRBV19 and TRBJ1-5, with a tentative D call TRBD1 (6 bases). The read falls 3 residues short of the CDR3 end, and the missing part is taken from the germline J gene. The V gene's germline CDR1 is LNHDA and CDR2 SQIVND (reference sequence). This CDR3 has 17 residues.